This entry features one T cell receptor beta chain sequence. These data are taken from a study of blood T cell repertoires in COVID-19. As processed by the authors: How many nucleated cells were present was estimated from reference gene primer amplification. TCRdb keeps only in-frame clones here, not all; method: immunoSEQ multiplex PCR. V and J calls and clone size are as listed in that table; D and trimming were resolved from the DNA. Altogether over 400,000 clones are present, approximately 91% being singletons, with the ten largest covering approximately 8%. Germline V gives CDR1 MDHEN, CDR2 SYDVKM. Trimming pared 6 bases from V and 2 bases from J, leaving 10 bases between. The CDR3 has 13 amino acids.

Sequencing used PBMCs or T cells enriched from blood (not recorded which). The chain links TRBV28 to TRBJ1-2; D remains ambiguous. This receptor was taken from a woman aged 60-75 years who had recovered from COVID-19. CDR3 coding DNA: TGTGCCAGCAGGAACGGGGTAAACTATGGCTACACCTTC. Residues: CASRNGVNYGYTF.